The 30 T cell receptor beta chains given below trace back to one sample, sequenced in a study of regulatory T cells in long-lasting Graves disease. Building the TCR beta libraries relied on iRepertoire HTBI primers, and CDR3 regions underwent Arm-PCR. TCRdb itself ran the multiplex PCR reads through MiXCR, one entry per CDR3 protein. Here the sample spans approximately 400,000 distinct CDR3 sequences, about a fifth being singletons. Time point: persistent/refractory GD, antithyroid drugs over 5 years with positive TRAb. RNA isolated from PBMCs was used to make the TCR library. The specimen was peripheral blood mononuclear cells (PBMCs), collected when the disease was refractory, from a patient treated with antithyroid drugs. The receptors originated from a female donor with Graves disease.

This clonotype was counted a few times. This chain uses TRBV6-1 with TRBJ2-2; 8 bases line up with TRBD1. Germline lookup yields CDR1 MNHNS and CDR2 SASEGT. With 10 bases clipped from V and 5 bases from J, the junction kept 6 bases outside the gene matches. This CDR3 is built from 13 residues. Here the CDR3 reads CATTRTGTGELFF. The CDR3 coding sequence is TGTGCCACCACAAGGACAGGGACCGGGGAGCTGTTTTTT.

This clonotype was seen ten or more times. The CDR3 DNA follows: TGCAGTGCTGGACCCACTAGGGCGGCCCAAGAGACCCAGTACTTC. This sequence encodes CSAGPTRAAQETQYF. The V call is TRBV20-1, the J call TRBJ2-5; TRBD2 might be the D (5 bases). V gave up 5 bases and J gave up 1 base, with 17 bases separating them. This CDR3 is 15 amino acids long. The germline CDR1 and CDR2 sequences are DFQATT and SNEGSKA (reference sequence).

This clonotype was detected ten times or more. The chain is built from TRBV27 and TRBJ1-2; 8 bases agree with TRBD1. The trim removed 6 bases at V and 3 bases at J, leaving 9 bases unmatched. CDR1 and CDR2 (germline): MNHEY, SMNVEV (reference sequence). This CDR3 region has 15 residues. The CDR3 loop is CASSTWTGKDYGYTF. The CDR3 DNA follows: TGTGCCAGCAGCACCTGGACAGGGAAAGACTATGGCTACACCTTC.

In this sample, this clonotype turned up many times. The gene calls are TRBV6-1 and TRBJ1-5; 7 nucleotides match TRBD1. V trimming: 6 bases; J trimming: 6 bases; junction bases outside the gene matches: 8. Germline V lookup: CDR1 MNHNS, CDR2 SASEGT. The CDR3 has 14 residues. CDR3 in amino acids: CASRPDRATQPQHF. The CDR3 DNA follows: TGTGCCAGCAGACCAGACAGGGCTACTCAGCCCCAGCATTTT.

This clonotype showed up just a few times. A much larger clone is a single base away; this may be a read error. The chain couples TRBV27 to TRBJ1-5; D is ambiguous. The germline V gene has CDR1 MNHEY and CDR2 SMNVEV (reference sequence). This CDR3 has 16 residues. For the CDR3, the DNA is TGTGCCGGCAGTCCCACCATTGGGGTCTCAGGATCGCCCCAGCATTTT. Translating gives CAGSPTIGVSGSPQHF.

V is TRBV6-1 and J is TRBJ1-1; D ambiguous. Trimming pared 7 bases from V and 2 bases from J, leaving 11 bases between. Germline V CDR1 and CDR2: MNHNS, SASEGT. The CDR3 consists of 13 residues. The CDR3 region is CASNPKRNTEAFF. The CDR3 nucleotides read TGTGCCAGCAACCCAAAGCGAAACACTGAAGCTTTCTTT.

This clonotype was counted many times. The rearrangement uses TRBV15 and TRBJ2-7; no clear D gene. The CDR3 totals 18 residues. Trimming pared 5 bases from V and 7 bases from J, leaving 30 bases between. CDR1 is LNHNV, CDR2 YYDKDF, per germline (reference sequence). CDR3 DNA sequence: TGTGCCACCAGCGGGTCCCTGGGTGGACCAGAGCGTACGTCAGAGCAGTACTTC. Translated: CATSGSLGGPERTSEQYF.

This clonotype occurred a few times. The chain employs TRBV7-2 and TRBJ2-5; no clear D. Germline CDR1 SGHTA, CDR2 FQGNSA. V lost 2 bases and J 10 bases, leaving 8 bases between the germline ends. The CDR3 has 11 amino acids. The CDR3 is CASSLWEDQYF. The CDR3 bases are TGTGCCAGCAGCTTATGGGAAGACCAGTACTTC. The entire variable domain, with the rest obtained from reference TRBV7-2 and TRBJ2-5, is as follows: GAGVSQSPSNKVTEKGKDVELRCDPISGHTALYWYRQSLGQGLEFLIYFQGNSAPDKSGLPSDRFSAERTGGSVSTLTIQRTQQEDSAVYLCASSLWEDQYFGPGTRLLVL.

This clonotype appeared many times. The V gene is TRBV5-1, the J gene TRBJ2-2; the match to TRBD1 covers 9 bases. With 6 bases clipped from V and 1 base from J, the junction kept 1 base outside the gene matches. The CDR3 totals 14 residues. Germline V gene data show CDR1 as SGHRS and CDR2 as YFSETQ. CDR3 in amino acids: CASMGQGNTGELFF. For the CDR3, the DNA is TGCGCCAGCATGGGACAGGGGAACACCGGGGAGCTGTTTTTT.

This clonotype was seen ten or more times. The V gene is TRBV13, the J gene TRBJ1-4; the D gene is possibly TRBD1 (6 bases). The germline CDR1 and CDR2 sequences are PRHDT and FYEKMQ (reference sequence). The CDR3 is made up of 13 amino acids. Trimming left V 6 bases short and J 7 bases short, with 12 bases between. Written as DNA, the CDR3 is TGTGCCAGCAGACAGGGTTCAGGTGAAAAACTGTTTTTT. As protein: CASRQGSGEKLFF.

V and J are TRBV6-2 or TRBV6-3 and TRBJ2-7; 11 bases are a match to TRBD2. The CDR3 runs to 15 residues. The germline gives CDR1 MNHEY, CDR2 SVGEGT. The V gene end was trimmed by 5 bases and the J gene end by 7 bases; junction bases not matched to a gene: 10. This chain's CDR3 is CASSDLAGGPREQYF. The CDR3, as DNA: TGTGCCAGCAGTGATTTAGCGGGAGGGCCACGTGAGCAGTACTTC.

This clonotype was recorded a few times. This chain uses TRBV6-1 with TRBJ1-2; D perhaps matches TRBD1 (6 bases). The CDR3 sequence is 14 residues long. V gave up 5 bases and J gave up 1 base, with 11 bases separating them. Germline assignment: CDR1 MNHNS and CDR2 SASEGT. The DNA of the CDR3 is TGTGCCAGCAGTCACGGGGGCGGTAACTATGGCTACACCTTC. Its protein product is CASSHGGGNYGYTF.

Ten or more counts support this clonotype. The chain has TRBV11-1 and TRBJ2-1; 13 bases are a match to TRBD2. V shed 6 bases and J 0 bases; nucleotides not matched to a gene: 11. CDR3 size: 19 residues. In germline, CDR1 is SGHAT, CDR2 FQDESV (reference sequence). The CDR3 sequence is CASRTGTSGAPSSYNEQFF. The CDR3 DNA sequence: TGTGCCAGCAGGACCGGGACTAGCGGGGCCCCTAGCTCCTACAATGAGCAGTTCTTC.

This clonotype was counted ten times or more. V usage is TRBV13 and J usage is TRBJ2-7; TRBD1 matches 10 bases. The CDR3 has 13 amino acids. Looked up from germline, CDR1 is PRHDT and CDR2 is FYEKMQ (reference sequence). The V gene end was trimmed by 3 bases and the J gene end by 6 bases; junction bases not matched to a gene: 2. CDR3 DNA: TGTGCCAGCAGCTTGACAGGGGGCGGCGAGCAGTACTTC. This sequence encodes CASSLTGGGEQYF.

The sample holds many counts of this clonotype. CDR3 amino acids: CASSVGSSSGNTIYF. The CDR3 DNA is TGTGCCAGCAGTGTAGGATCGAGCTCTGGAAACACCATATATTTT. V and J are TRBV2 and TRBJ1-3; D is undetermined. V dropped 4 bases and J dropped 0 bases, with 10 bases sitting between them. Germline V CDR1 and CDR2: SNHLY, FYNNEI. This CDR3 is 15 amino acids long.

The J gene is TRBJ2-7, the V gene TRBV28; D unclear. Trimming left V 8 bases short and J 1 base short, with 15 bases between. This CDR3 comprises 14 residues. Germline-derived CDR1 and CDR2 are MDHEN and SYDVKM. In DNA, the CDR3 is TGTGCCAGCCGACAACACGCTAGGTCCTACGAGCAGTACTTC. Translating it yields CASRQHARSYEQYF.

As regards this clonotype: A much larger clone sits a single nucleotide away, making a read error possible. The DNA for the CDR3 is TGTGCCAGCAGTTCTAAAGGGCCAGGGGGATCCTACGAGCAGTACTTC. Encoded protein: CASSSKGPGGSYEQYF. The V call is TRBV28, the J call TRBJ2-7, with 7 positions matching TRBD1. V lost 4 bases and J lost 1; bases outside the gene matches: 10. The CDR3 contains 16 residues. From germline, CDR1 is MDHEN and CDR2 SYDVKM.

The table lists this clonotype with a few counts. J is TRBJ2-7 and V is TRBV18, with 7 bases that match TRBD1. Per germline, CDR1 KGHSH and CDR2 LQKENI. The CDR3 is 15 amino acids. Trimming at V came to 0 bases and at J to 3 bases, leaving 5 bases not matched to a gene. The CDR3 sequence is CASSPPRTGIYEQYF. CDR3 nucleotides: TGTGCCAGCTCACCACCCCGGACAGGTATCTACGAGCAGTACTTC. The full variable domain, in which reference TRBV18 and TRBJ2-7 provide the parts outside the CDR3, is NAGVMQNPRHLVRRRGQEARLRCSPMKGHSHVYWYRQLPEEGLKFMVYLQKENIIDESGMPKERFSAEFPKEGPSILRIQQVVRGDSAAYFCASSPPRTGIYEQYFGPGTRLTVT.

V usage is TRBV28 and J usage is TRBJ2-2; 7 nucleotides line up with TRBD2. The trim removed 5 bases at V and 2 bases at J, leaving 11 bases unmatched. The CDR3 covers 17 residues. Germline CDR1 MDHEN, CDR2 SYDVKM. In nucleotides, the CDR3 is TGTGCCAGCAGTATAACACCGGGAGGCTATAACACCGGGGAGCTGTTTTTT. Its protein product is CASSITPGGYNTGELFF.

The genes are TRBV5-6 and TRBJ1-2; 7 bases are shared with TRBD1. V was clipped by 1 base and J by 8 bases; unmatched bases: 8. This CDR3 region has 14 residues. Germline lookup yields CDR1 SGHDT and CDR2 YYEEEE. CDR3 loop: CASSLSRDREGYTF. Written as DNA, the CDR3 is TGTGCCAGCAGCTTGTCCCGAGACAGGGAAGGCTACACCTTC.

This clonotype was recorded many times. The V and J genes are TRBV12-3 or TRBV12-4 and TRBJ2-6; D is possibly TRBD1 (5 bases). The CDR3 is 15 amino acids. Between the trimmed V and J ends, which lost 6 bases and 2 bases, there was a span of 11 bases. CDR3 in amino acids: CASSLRGPGANVLTF. For the CDR3, the DNA is TGTGCCAGCAGCCTTAGGGGTCCTGGGGCCAACGTCCTGACTTTC.

This clonotype was counted ten times or more. V usage is TRBV2 and J usage is TRBJ2-7; 8 nucleotides align to TRBD2. Trimming removed 8 bases from V and 5 bases from J; junction bases left unmatched: 11. The CDR3 length is 14 residues. CDR1 SNHLY and CDR2 FYNNEI come from the germline V gene. Here the CDR3 reads CASASGGGFDEQYF. The CDR3 DNA reads as TGTGCCAGCGCGTCGGGCGGGGGGTTCGACGAGCAGTACTTC.

The chain combines TRBV29-1 with TRBJ2-7; 10 positions agree with TRBD1. The CDR3 is 12 amino acids. Unmatched junction bases numbered 2, after V lost 7 bases and J lost 2 bases. The germline gives CDR1 SQVTM, CDR2 ANQGSEA. The chain's CDR3 is CSAGQGTYEQYF. In DNA, the CDR3 is TGCAGCGCGGGACAGGGGACCTACGAGCAGTACTTC.

The V and J genes are TRBV7-9 and TRBJ2-2; D is undetermined. The CDR3 runs 14 residues. The V and J ends lost 1 base and 5 bases respectively, with 8 bases between them. Germline-derived CDR1 and CDR2 are SEHNR and FQNEAQ (reference sequence). This chain's CDR3 is CASSLVIQTGELFF. The CDR3 coding sequence is TGTGCCAGCAGCTTAGTAATCCAAACCGGGGAGCTGTTTTTT.

In the case of this clonotype: Possible read error: a much larger clone is one base away. V usage is TRBV2 and J usage is TRBJ2-7, with TRBD2 as a possible D gene (5 bases). Germline CDR1 and CDR2: SNHLY and FYNNEI. Trimming stripped 2 bases from V and 9 bases from J, with 11 bases between. This CDR3 comprises 12 residues. This CDR3 is CASSETGERQYF. The CDR3 DNA reads as TGTGCCAGCAGTGAAACCGGGGAACGGCAGTACTTC.

Concerning this clonotype itself: Sequence at one end of the junction differs from germline and may be a read error. V usage is TRBV25-1 and J usage is TRBJ2-2; TRBD1 aligns across 9 bases. The CDR3 spans 17 residues. Germline V lookup: CDR1 MGHDK, CDR2 SYGVNS. The CDR3 DNA follows: TGTGCCAGCAGTGCCCGGGACAGGGTTGCGAACACCAGGGAGCTGTTTTTT. This translates into CASSARDRVANTRELFF.

The sample holds many counts of this clonotype. The CDR3 region has the DNA TGTGCCAGCACCGCTCGTACACGCGGCTACACCTTC. Its translation is CASTARTRGYTF. This chain uses TRBV27 with TRBJ1-2; D unclear. Germline V gives CDR1 MNHEY, CDR2 SMNVEV (reference sequence). V was cut by 7 bases and J by 8 bases, with 14 bases left in between. The CDR3 is made up of 12 amino acids.

This clonotype has ten or more counts. The chain employs TRBV6-1 and TRBJ2-7; 7 bases agree with TRBD1. Germline trimming cut 1 base from V and 2 bases from J; bases unmatched to any gene: 5. The germline CDR1 and CDR2 sequences are MNHNS and SASEGT. CDR3 size: 15 residues. CDR3 DNA sequence: TGTGCCAGCAGTGAAGGGACAGGCGACGCCTACGAGCAGTACTTC. Its protein is CASSEGTGDAYEQYF.

Concerning this clonotype itself: A much more abundant neighbour one base away suggests this may be a read error. The chain recombines TRBV20-1 with TRBJ1-1; 7 nucleotides agree with TRBD1. V trimming: 1 base; J trimming: 4 bases; junction bases outside the gene matches: 9. CDR1 is DFQATT and CDR2 is SNEGSKA in the germline V gene (reference sequence). The CDR3 contains 15 residues. Written as DNA, the CDR3 is TGCAGTGCTAGAGTTGTCGGGACAGAAATCACTGAAGCTTTCTTT. This gives the protein CSARVVGTEITEAFF.

This clonotype occurred a few times. This chain uses TRBV3-1 with TRBJ1-5; D is perhaps TRBD1 (5 bases). Trimming cost V 0 bases and J 7 bases, with 19 bases left between them. Looked up from germline, CDR1 is LGHDT and CDR2 is YNNKEL (reference sequence). This CDR3 region has 17 residues. For the CDR3, the DNA is TGTGCCAGCAGCCAAGATGTGGGGCCTGGTAGTGGCCAGCCCCAGCATTTT. Protein sequence: CASSQDVGPGSGQPQHF.